The T cell receptor beta chain described here comes from a study of regulatory T cells in long-lasting Graves disease. CDR3 length: 15 amino acids. Germline-derived CDR1 and CDR2 are SEHNR and FQNEAQ (reference sequence). Trimming cost V 4 bases and J 7 bases; bases outside gene matches: 10. As to time point: newly diagnosed GD, antithyroid drugs for less than 3 months. RNA from PBMCs was the source of the TCR library. Researchers made TCR beta libraries by using iRepertoire HTBI primers and running Arm-PCR on CDR3 regions. Each CDR3 protein is one row after TCRdb ran MiXCR on the multiplex PCR reads. Among fewer than 650,000 distinct CDR3 sequences listed, roughly 15% were seen once. This clonotype has at least ten counts. These data were also reused for a study on T cells in Graves' hyperthyroidism and ophthalmopathy. That report notes: In the analysis, a 13 V-J model separated ophthalmopathy from stable hyperthyroidism.

This TCR was sampled from a woman aged 25 to 39 with Graves disease. The sequenced sample was peripheral blood mononuclear cells (PBMCs), obtained at new diagnosis, from a patient treated with antithyroid drugs. V gene TRBV7-9 combines with J gene TRBJ2-1; TRBD2 aligns across 7 bases. The DNA for the CDR3 is TGTGCCAGCAGCTACGAGCGGGGAGTAGGGAATGAGCAGTTCTTC. Its protein product is CASSYERGVGNEQFF.